The T cell receptor beta chain described here comes from a study of patients and donors after allogeneic stem cell transplantation. TCRdb re-called the RT-PCR reads through MiXCR, storing one row per CDR3 protein. The repertoire holds about 74,000 distinct CDR3 sequences, with approximately 26% as singletons. Germline lookup yields CDR1 DFQATT and CDR2 SNEGSKA (reference sequence). The CDR3 loop spans 14 amino acids. The V end lost 5 bases, the J end lost 3 bases, and 16 bases lay between the germline ends. The receptor was isolated from a human donor who was either an allogeneic HSCT recipient or a stem cell or donor lymphocyte infusion donor (not recorded which). It is not recorded whose cells these are; they may come from a transplant donor. Specimen: blood, either unsorted or a sorted T cell fraction (not recorded which). The V and J genes are TRBV20-1 and TRBJ1-2; D may be TRBD1 (5 bases). CDR3 region: CSADGRGEDYGYTF. As DNA, the CDR3 is TGCAGTGCTGACGGACGGGGCGAGGACTATGGCTACACCTTC.